This entry concerns a single TCR beta chain. This sample is drawn from a study of human versus mouse CDR3 diversity and MHC coevolution. The overall study: Between about 0.6 x 10^7 and 1.6 x 10^7 valid reads came from each sample.

The assay was immunoSEQ multiplex PCR, and TCRdb's table has in-frame clones only and misses some. The sample carries 60,000 to 95,000 clones, roughly 92% recorded once. With 6 bases removed from V and 7 bases from J, the gap between germline ends came to 13 bases. The CDR3 extends over 12 amino acids. Per germline, CDR1 MNHEY and CDR2 SMNVEV (reference sequence). This receptor was taken from a person aged 25 to 75 in good health. J is TRBJ2-7 and V is TRBV27; D unresolved. The material sequenced was naive CD4+ T cells from blood. Noted subset: CD45RO-negative CD62L-positive naive CD4 T cells. CDR3 loop: CASSPGWREQYF. DNA of the CDR3: TGTGCCAGCAGCCCCGGATGGCGGGAGCAGTACTTC.